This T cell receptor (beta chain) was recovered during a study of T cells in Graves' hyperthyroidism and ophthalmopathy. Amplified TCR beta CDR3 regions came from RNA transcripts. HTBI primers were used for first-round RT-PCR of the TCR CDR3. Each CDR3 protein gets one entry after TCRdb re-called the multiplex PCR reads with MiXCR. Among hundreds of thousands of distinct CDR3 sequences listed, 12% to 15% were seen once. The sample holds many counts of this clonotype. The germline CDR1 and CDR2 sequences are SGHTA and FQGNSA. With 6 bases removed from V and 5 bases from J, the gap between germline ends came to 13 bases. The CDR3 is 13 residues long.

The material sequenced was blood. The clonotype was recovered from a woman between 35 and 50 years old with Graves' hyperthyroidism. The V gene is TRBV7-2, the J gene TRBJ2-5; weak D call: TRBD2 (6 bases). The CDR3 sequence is CASSQIRGETQYF. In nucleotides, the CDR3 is TGTGCCAGCAGTCAAATCCGGGGGGAGACCCAGTACTTC.